The clone carrying this T cell receptor beta chain was counted a few times. The antigen is unknown. RNA transcripts were the template for amplifying TCR beta CDR3 regions. The study used the HTBI primer set for a first-round RT-PCR of the TCR CDR3. MiXCR, applied by TCRdb to the multiplex PCR reads, yields one record per CDR3 protein. The table lists about 620,000 distinct CDR3 sequences, around 16% of them singletons, with 3% to 4% in the top ten. CDR3 length: 13 amino acids. Per the germline V gene, CDR1 is MNHNS and CDR2 is SASEGT. Trimming took 7 bases from V and 10 from J, leaving 14 bases between them. Reasons for excluding patients were uncontrolled infection, other autoimmune disease, pregnancy or lactation. This sample is drawn from a study of T cells in Graves' hyperthyroidism and ophthalmopathy. General study results and limits: Stable hyperthyroidism was told apart from ophthalmopathy by a model built on 13 V-J features. Ophthalmopathy was predicted by the model a median of about 6.7 months ahead of onset.

The sequence derives from a woman aged 30 to 39 with Graves' hyperthyroidism. Sequencing was done on a sample of blood. The chain links TRBV6-1 to TRBJ1-6; D unresolved. This chain's CDR3 is CASTYLGGSPLHF. The CDR3 nucleotides read TGTGCCAGCACCTACCTCGGAGGGTCACCCCTCCACTTT.